This TCR beta chain emerged from a study of T cell clonotyping in hematopoietic cell transplantation. Notes on the study in general: At the given depth, recipient repertoires were over 95% de novo clonotypes.

Produced via immunoSEQ multiplex PCR; TCRdb's table is partial and in-frame only. This sample yields approximately 70,000 clones, of which around 94% are seen a single time; around 1.5% belongs to the top ten. CDR1 and CDR2 (germline): SGHTA, FQGNSA. V lost 4 bases and J 5 bases, leaving 17 bases between the germline ends. The CDR3 totals 15 residues. A note on this clone: Its specificity is unknown.

The chain links TRBV7-2 to TRBJ1-1; TRBD1 might be the D (5 bases). The sequenced sample consisted of peripheral blood mononuclear cells. This sequence was found in a man aged 45-60 years in good health. Some clones in this sample may be carry-over from other donors' samples. This CDR3 is CASSWPREEATEAFF. The DNA of the CDR3 is TGTGCCAGCAGCTGGCCCAGGGAAGAGGCGACTGAAGCTTTCTTT.